This T cell receptor (beta chain) was found in a study of early stage breast cancer tumors. The study's findings and limits: Comparing each tissue with blood distinguished tumor from normal in about 90% of the 16 patients. Compared with adjacent normal breast tissue, tumors showed 2 to 3-fold greater T cell density and higher clonality.

As concerns this clone: As yet, its antigen is unknown.

Here immunoSEQ multiplex PCR was the method, and the copy in TCRdb shows in-frame clones only, minus some. The sample holds fewer than 35,000 clones, roughly two thirds seen once. This CDR3 comprises 10 residues. The germline V gene has CDR1 SQVTM and CDR2 ANQGSEA. V gave up 7 bases and J gave up 10 bases, with 11 bases separating them. The chain employs TRBV29-1 and TRBJ2-1; either TRBD1 or TRBD2 may supply D (6 bases each). The sequence derives from a person aged 50-59 years with breast cancer. The sample taken for sequencing was blood. CDR3 coding DNA: TGCAGCGCCGGGGGCCTGGAGCAGTTCTTC. Its protein is CSAGGLEQFF.